The TCR beta chain described here comes from a study of cytomegalovirus exposure and HLA in healthy donors. The V gene's germline CDR1 is SGHAT and CDR2 FQDESV (reference sequence). The CDR3 loop spans 15 amino acids. V lost 5 bases and J 0 bases, leaving 11 bases between the germline ends. Whole-study results and caveats: As confirmed in vitro, a few CMV-associated chains were specific for CMV antigens.

PCR employed 60 Vbeta and 13 Jbeta primers. Using immunoSEQ multiplex PCR, the repertoire was profiled, and TCRdb retains in-frame clones only, with some absent. The repertoire holds 150,000 to 200,000 clones, with 60% to 80% as singletons. Concerning this clone: Antigen: not known.

Sequencing was carried out using PBMCs. The sequence derives from a man in his forties in good health and CMV-seropositive. The chain combines TRBV11-1 with TRBJ2-1; possibly TRBD2 for D (6 bases). CDR3: CASSVSGSSYNEQFF. CDR3 in DNA: TGTGCCAGCAGCGTTAGCGGATCCTCCTACAATGAGCAGTTCTTC.